The clone carrying this TCR beta chain occurred once. Its target is unknown. The data derive from a study of T cell repertoires in cytomegalovirus infection. Study-wide context: Recently identified HLA-C-restricted CMV epitopes were among the peptides used. Matching HLA type and CMV infection were both indicated by public TCR beta signatures.

TCRdb reprocessed the reads with MiXCR, giving one entry per CDR3 protein. The sample carries fewer than 900,000 distinct CDR3 sequences, 29% recorded once. The TCR sequence derives from a human donor in good health (CMV status not recorded). Some clones in this sample may be carry-over from other donors' samples. Sample: cultured CD8+ T cells from PBMCs, taken from culture after CMV antigen stimulation.

The CDR3 DNA reads as TGTGCCAGCAGTGAAGTGGAGGGGCGGGCTGAAGCTTTCTTT. This translates into CASSEVEGRAEAFF. The V call is TRBV2, the J call TRBJ1-1, with D possibly matching TRBD1 (5 bases). This CDR3 has 14 amino acids. V lost 1 base to trimming and J lost 6 bases, with 12 bases between them. Germline V gene data show CDR1 as SNHLY and CDR2 as FYNNEI.